Listed below are T cell receptor beta chains from one sample, sequenced in a study of a mutant IDH1 vaccine in newly diagnosed glioma. Generated by immunoSEQ multiplex PCR, the TCRdb table keeps only in-frame clones and is missing some. The data contain tens of thousands of clones, about 80% of them singletons. Their recognized antigens are unknown. The sample in question was PBMCs, obtained from a glioma patient whose treatment included an IDH1 peptide vaccine. The receptors were sampled from a woman in her thirties or forties with glioma. Some clones in this sample may be carry-over from other donors' samples. Both conserved end residues are part of each CDR3. D genes are given only for firm matches. Expanded clones get a size class; other rows say once, few or many, or leave the size out.

- - TRBJ1-5 TRBV4-1 15 TGCGCCAGCAGCCAATATAGGGATAGCAATCAGCCCCAGCATTTT CASSQYRDSNQPQHF
few - TRBJ1-5 TRBV15 17 TGTGCCACCAGCAGAGATTTCAGGTTTGATAGCAATCAGCCCCAGCATTTT CATSRDFRFDSNQPQHF
- TRBD1 TRBJ1-5 TRBV7-2 16 TGTGCCAGCAGCGTACAGGGGGCGCCTAGCAATCAGCCCCAGCATTTT CASSVQGAPSNQPQHF
few - TRBJ1-1 TRBV13 13 TGTGCCAGCAGCTTAGAGCCCCGGGGAGAAGCTTTCTTT CASSLEPRGEAFF
- TRBD1 TRBJ1-4 TRBV6-5 15 TGTGCCAGTAGATCCGCCGGGACAGGGCCTGAAAAACTGTTTTTT CASRSAGTGPEKLFF
- - TRBJ2-5 TRBV7-2 13 TGTGCCAGCAGCTTTGGACACGGAGAGACCCAGTACTTC CASSFGHGETQYF
few TRBD2 TRBJ2-1 TRBV5-6 12 TGTGCCAGCAGCCCGGGGGGCAATGAGCAGTTCTTC CASSPGGNEQFF
- TRBD1 TRBJ2-5 TRBV9 14 TGTGCCAGCAGCGTAAGACAGGGAAGAGAGACCCAGTACTTC CASSVRQGRETQYF
- - TRBJ2-2 TRBV7-9 16 TGTGCCAGCAGTCTAGCGCAGGCGCAGGGCACCGGGGAGCTGTTTTTT CASSLAQAQGTGELFF
- - TRBJ2-3 TRBV7-9 13 TGTGCCAGCAATATGGGCGGTGACTATACGCAGTATTTT CASNMGGDYTQYF
- TRBD1 TRBJ1-3 TRBV5-1 17 TGCGCCAGCAGCTTCCCGACAGGGTCAGCCTCTGGAAACACCATATATTTT CASSFPTGSASGNTIYF
- - TRBJ1-3 TRBV10-3 15 TGTGCCATCAGTGAAGCCAGGGAAGCTGGAAACACCATATATTTT CAISEAREAGNTIYF
- - TRBJ1-1 TRBV6-5 13 TGTGCCAGCACCGAGGGGGGTTCCACTGAAGCTTTCTTT CASTEGGSTEAFF
- - TRBJ1-1 TRBV7-6 14 TGTGCCAGCAGCTTGGGAGGTGGGGGGACTGAAGCTTTCTTT CASSLGGGGTEAFF
once - TRBJ1-3 TRBV15 15 TGTGCCACCAGTGAATTACGCAGGGCTGGAAACACCATATATTTT CATSELRRAGNTIYF
- - TRBJ1-2 TRBV6-5 14 TGTGCCAGCAGACGGGGAACAGGGTCCTATGGCTACACCTTC CASRRGTGSYGYTF
- - TRBJ1-2 TRBV30 15 TGTGCCTGGAGTGTACCGCCAGGGGACATCTATGGCTACACCTTC CAWSVPPGDIYGYTF
- - TRBJ1-5 TRBV5-1 15 TGCGCCAGCAGCTTGTCCCCAGGTGACAATCAGCCCCAGCATTTT CASSLSPGDNQPQHF
- - TRBJ1-1 TRBV5-5 13 TGTGCCAGCAGCCCTGACTTGGGTCAAGGGGCTTTCTTT CASSPDLGQGAFF
- - TRBJ1-1 TRBV5-1 15 TGCGCCAGCAGCTTTGGGGGGGCCGAGAACACTGAAGCTTTCTTT CASSFGGAENTEAFF
- TRBD1 TRBJ2-7 TRBV7-9 14 TGTGCCAGCAGCTCAGGGACAGGGGTTTACGAGCAGTACTTC CASSSGTGVYEQYF
- - TRBJ2-6 TRBV4-2 17 TGTGCCAGCAGCCACATACGGAGTCCCTCTGGGGCCAACGTCCTGACTTTC CASSHIRSPSGANVLTF
- - TRBJ2-5 TRBV5-4 15 TGTGCCAGCAGCTTCTCGGCAGGGTATGGGGAGACCCAGTACTTC CASSFSAGYGETQYF
- TRBD2 TRBJ2-5 TRBV7-2 16 TGTGCCAGCAGCCTGACTAGCGGGGGGGGACAAGAGACCCAGTACTTC CASSLTSGGGQETQYF
- - TRBJ2-1 TRBV6-1 14 TGTGCCAGCAGTAGACCCGGGACCTACAATGAGCAGTTCTTC CASSRPGTYNEQFF
- TRBD1 TRBJ1-2 TRBV7-8 15 TGTGCCAGCAGCACTCCACCGGGACAGGGGGCGCACTACACCTTC CASSTPPGQGAHYTF
once TRBD1 TRBJ2-1 TRBV29-1 14 TGCAGCGTCGTTGACAGCCCAGGGGGAAATGAGCAGTTCTTC CSVVDSPGGNEQFF
- - TRBJ2-7 TRBV2 11 TGTGCCAGCGCCAGGCTCGAGGAGCAGTACTTC CASARLEEQYF
- TRBD1 TRBJ2-7 TRBV10-3 14 TGTGCCATCACCTCTTCGGACAGGCTAGACGAGCAGTACTTC CAITSSDRLDEQYF
once - TRBJ1-3 TRBV10-3 12 TGTGCCATCAGTGATCTGGGGGACACCATATATTTT CAISDLGDTIYF
- TRBD1 TRBJ2-1 TRBV5-1 14 TGCGCCAGCGGGGCTCCGGACAGGGGCAATGAGCAGTTCTTC CASGAPDRGNEQFF
- - TRBJ1-5 TRBV30 12 TGTGCCTGGAGTAATAGCAATCAGCCCCAGCATTTT CAWSNSNQPQHF
- - TRBJ1-5 TRBV29-1 13 TGCAGCGTGGCCCCCGGGAACAATCAGCCCCAGCATTTT CSVAPGNNQPQHF
- TRBD1 TRBJ1-3 TRBV4-1 15 TGCGCCAGCAGCCAACAGGGGGCGGGTGGAAACACCATATATTTT CASSQQGAGGNTIYF
- TRBD1 TRBJ1-2 TRBV30 13 TGTGCCTGGAGAACGGACAGGCCTTTAGGCTACACCTTC CAWRTDRPLGYTF
- - TRBJ1-2 TRBV5-4 15 TGTGCCAGCAGCTTGGACCGAAGGGGGACGGGGGGCTACACCTTC CASSLDRRGTGGYTF
- TRBD2 TRBJ2-1 TRBV5-6 15 TGTGCCAGCAGCTTGTTGCGGGGGTCCTACAATGAGCAGTTCTTC CASSLLRGSYNEQFF
- TRBD1 TRBJ1-2 TRBV5-8 13 TGTGCCAGCAGCTTAGGGCAGGGGGCTCGCTACACCTTC CASSLGQGARYTF
- TRBD2 TRBJ2-7 TRBV10-2 14 TGCGCCAGCAGTGAGTCCGGGAGGGCCTACGAGCAGTACTTC CASSESGRAYEQYF
- TRBD2 TRBJ2-2 TRBV2 15 TGTGCCAGCAGTTTAGCGGGGTGGGGAACCGGGGAGCTGTTTTTT CASSLAGWGTGELFF
- - TRBJ2-5 TRBV19 14 TGTGCCAGTACCCCGGGGCGGAACCAAGAGACCCAGTACTTC CASTPGRNQETQYF
few - TRBJ1-3 TRBV10-3 11 TGTGCCATCAGTGAAGGAAACACCATATATTTT CAISEGNTIYF
once - TRBJ1-6 TRBV7-2 11 TGTGCCAGCAGACCCCGCCGGCCCCTCCACTTT CASRPRRPLHF
- - TRBJ1-2 TRBV2 12 TGTGCCAGCAAGTTGGTGGGAGGGGGCTACACCTTC CASKLVGGGYTF
- - TRBJ2-5 TRBV9 15 TGTGCCAGCACCGCGGACGTGACTAAACAAGAGACCCAGTACTTC CASTADVTKQETQYF
- TRBD1 TRBJ1-4 TRBV19 15 TGTGCCAGTACGACAGGGGGCCGTTCGAATGAAAAACTGTTTTTT CASTTGGRSNEKLFF
once - TRBJ2-3 TRBV10-3 15 TGTGCCATCAGTAAATTAGAGGAGGTTACAGATACGCAGTATTTT CAISKLEEVTDTQYF
- - TRBJ2-7 TRBV5-1 14 TGCGCCAGCAGCTTTCGGACCTACCGGAGGGAGCAGTACTTC CASSFRTYRREQYF
once TRBD1 TRBJ2-3 TRBV5-8 14 TGTGCCAGCAGATGGGACAGGGGCACAGATACGCAGTATTTT CASRWDRGTDTQYF
once TRBD1 TRBJ1-1 TRBV4-3 14 TGCGCCAGCAGCCAACCTGACAGGGGCCCTGAAGCTTTCTTT CASSQPDRGPEAFF
- - TRBJ2-7 TRBV12-5 14 TGTGCTAGTGGTTCGAGGGGACGGACCTACGAGCAGTACTTC CASGSRGRTYEQYF
few - TRBJ2-2 TRBV19 14 TGTGCCAGTAGTAAGGGACTTGTCACCGGGGAGCTGTTTTTT CASSKGLVTGELFF
- - TRBJ1-1 TRBV5-4 15 TGTGCCAGCAGCTTGGCAGGAGTACTTAACACTGAAGCTTTCTTC CASSLAGVLNTEAFF
- TRBD2 TRBJ2-3 TRBV6-6 15 TGTGCCAGCAGTTACGGAGCGGGGGGACCAGATACGCAGTATTTT CASSYGAGGPDTQYF
- - TRBJ2-3 TRBV7-3 15 TGTGCCAGCAGCTTAACACCTTGGGGTAGGGTTGCGCAGTATTTT CASSLTPWGRVAQYF
- - TRBJ2-6 TRBV5-4 16 TGTGCCAGCACCACGGACGGGGCATGGGGGGCCAACGTCCTGACTTTC CASTTDGAWGANVLTF
few TRBD1 TRBJ1-4 TRBV19 12 TGTGCCAGCGACAGGGATGGAGAAAAACTGTTTTTT CASDRDGEKLFF
few - TRBJ1-1 TRBV7-2 13 TGTGCCAGCAGCTTACAGGGTGGGACTGAAGCTTTCTTT CASSLQGGTEAFF
- - TRBJ1-1 TRBV9 12 TGTGCCAGCAGCGTAGGGGTCTCTGAAGCTTTCTTT CASSVGVSEAFF